The 6 T cell receptor beta chains reported below all come from one sample, sequenced in a study of human T cells and chemical hapten exposure. TCRdb reanalysed the RACE reads using MiXCR and keeps one entry per CDR3 protein. The sample lists approximately 97,000 distinct CDR3 sequences; 25% to 35% were seen once. Sample time point: patch test 3, about 24 weeks after DPC sensitization. Treatment defined: therapeutic diphenylcyclopropenone sensitization with weekly scalp DPC. This specimen was whole blood, taken in connection with sensitization to the hapten diphenylcyclopropenone (DPC). The receptor source for this set is a man aged 40-50 years with alopecia areata. Some clones in this sample may be carry-over from other donors' samples.

The rearrangement joins TRBV20-1 to TRBJ2-1, with D perhaps TRBD2 (6 bases). Deletions cut 0 bases from V and 1 base from J, with 13 bases between. This CDR3 contains 16 residues. CDR1 is DFQATT, CDR2 SNEGSKA, per germline (reference sequence). This chain's CDR3 is CSAREVPGLSYNEQFF. In DNA, the CDR3 is TGCAGTGCTAGAGAAGTGCCCGGACTATCCTACAATGAGCAGTTCTTC.

This clonotype was found a few times. This rearrangement joins TRBV12-3 or TRBV12-4 to TRBJ2-1; 11 nucleotides line up with TRBD2. This CDR3 region has 17 residues. Trimming cost V 1 base and J 4 bases; bases outside gene matches: 6. The CDR3 protein is CASSLGLAGGRYNEQFF. CDR3 DNA sequence: TGTGCCAGCAGTTTAGGTCTAGCGGGAGGTCGGTACAATGAGCAGTTCTTC.

This clonotype occurred a few times. The CDR3 sequence: CASSWPGQTDTQYF. The CDR3 nucleotides read TGTGCCAGCAGCTGGCCGGGACAAACAGATACGCAGTATTTT. J is TRBJ2-3 and V is TRBV7-9, with D possibly matching TRBD1 (6 bases). Germline V lookup: CDR1 SEHNR, CDR2 FQNEAQ (reference sequence). Trimming cost V 4 bases and J 3 bases, with 11 bases left between them. This CDR3 spans 14 amino acids.

The CDR3 nucleotides are TGTGCCAGCAGCTTAGAAACGGGGCGACTAGGTTACGAGCAGTACTTC. Residues: CASSLETGRLGYEQYF. This rearrangement joins TRBV7-2 to TRBJ2-7; maybe TRBD2 (6 bases). The germline V gene encodes CDR1 SGHTA and CDR2 FQGNSA. The V end lost 1 base, the J end lost 4 bases, and 17 bases lay between the germline ends. This CDR3 is 16 amino acids long.

This clonotype was observed many times. The chain joins TRBV27 to TRBJ2-7; 9 bases agree with TRBD1. With V trimmed by 6 bases and J by 3 bases, 9 bases remained unmatched. Germline V gene lookup returns CDR1 MNHEY and CDR2 SMNVEV (reference sequence). This CDR3 is 15 amino acids long. In nucleotides, the CDR3 is TGTGCCAGCAGCCAAAGGGGGACAGGGTACTACGAGCAGTACTTC. Protein sequence: CASSQRGTGYYEQYF.

This clonotype was recorded a few times. The gene calls are TRBV6-2 or TRBV6-3 and TRBJ2-1; D gene ambiguous. V lost 0 bases and J lost 6, with 6 bases in between. This CDR3 region has 13 residues. CDR1 MNHEY and CDR2 SVGEGT come from the germline V gene. CDR3 protein: CASSYSAINEQFF. CDR3 in DNA: TGTGCCAGCAGTTACTCGGCTATCAATGAGCAGTTCTTC.